The 29 T cell receptor beta chains below all came from one sample that was sequenced in a study of blood T cell repertoires in COVID-19. Generated by immunoSEQ multiplex PCR, the TCRdb table keeps only in-frame clones and is missing some. The sample lists tens of thousands of clones, 85% to 90% seen once, with approximately 13% in the top ten. Source material: peripheral blood. These TCRs come from an older man with acute or convalescent COVID-19.

The CDR3 nucleotides are TGTGCCAGCAGATACAGGGGCTCTAATTCACCCCTCCACTTT. As protein: CASRYRGSNSPLHF. J is TRBJ1-6 and V is TRBV6-5; 7 nucleotides line up with TRBD1. CDR3 length: 14 amino acids. The J segment lost 6 bases and the V segment lost 6 bases, leaving 5 bases of the junction unmatched. The germline gives CDR1 MNHEY, CDR2 SVGAGI.

The CDR3 sequence: CAIKGNGNTIYF. CDR3 DNA: TGTGCCATAAAGGGGAATGGAAACACCATATATTTT. V gene TRBV2 combines with J gene TRBJ1-3; a possible D gene is TRBD1 (5 bases). The length of the CDR3 is 12 residues. Germline V gives CDR1 SNHLY, CDR2 FYNNEI. The V end was cut by 10 bases, the J end by 3 bases, with 10 bases between.

The V call is TRBV12-2, the J call TRBJ1-5; TRBD1 was called by the table and not checked on the DNA. TRBV12-2 is a documented pseudogene. The CDR3 has 17 residues. The CDR3 DNA reads as TGTGCAAGTCGCTTTCAGAGGACAGCAGTAAGCAATCAGCCCCAGCATTTT. Translated: CASRFQRTAVSNQPQHF.

The CDR3 here is CASSATGSSYEQYF. In nucleotides, the CDR3 is TGTGCCAGCAGTGCGACAGGGAGCTCCTACGAGCAGTACTTC. The chain uses TRBV6-4 and TRBJ2-7; TRBD1 agrees at 7 bases. Trimming at V came to 4 bases and at J to 0 bases, leaving 3 bases not matched to a gene. There are 14 residues in the CDR3. The germline V gene has CDR1 MRHNA and CDR2 SNTAGT.

This clone was counted once. The chain combines TRBV27 with TRBJ2-7, with 7 positions matching TRBD2. The CDR3 has 14 amino acids. The germline V gene encodes CDR1 MNHEY and CDR2 SMNVEV (reference sequence). After removal of 3 bases from V and 3 bases from J, the junction contained 5 bases not matched to a gene. The CDR3 here is CASSFGGSDYEQYF. In nucleotides, the CDR3 is TGTGCCAGCAGTTTCGGGGGGTCGGACTACGAGCAGTACTTC.

Here the CDR3 reads CATKGAVGELFF. CDR3 bases: TGTGCCACCAAAGGGGCGGTCGGGGAGCTGTTTTTT. This chain connects TRBV15 to TRBJ2-2, with a weak D call TRBD1 (5 bases). The V end lost 7 bases, the J end lost 7 bases, and 10 bases lay between the germline ends. Germline CDR1 LNHNV, CDR2 YYDKDF (reference sequence). The CDR3 is 12 amino acids.

V and J are TRBV14 and TRBJ1-3; D gene unclear. With 3 bases removed from V and 0 bases from J, the gap between germline ends came to 12 bases. CDR3 length: 16 residues. Looked up from germline, CDR1 is SGHDN and CDR2 is FVKESK. This CDR3 reads CASSHGAAYSGNTIYF. The CDR3 DNA reads TGTGCCAGCAGCCATGGCGCGGCCTACTCTGGAAACACCATATATTTT.

The rearrangement joins TRBV19 to TRBJ2-3; unclear D gene. CDR1 and CDR2 from the germline V gene are LNHDA and SQIVND (reference sequence). The CDR3 length is 17 residues. Between the trimmed V and J ends, which lost 4 bases and 0 bases, there was a span of 17 bases. CDR3 residues: CASSTPGGLLSTDTQYF. CDR3 sequence (DNA): TGTGCCAGTAGTACCCCTGGCGGCCTACTTAGCACAGATACGCAGTATTTT.

This chain joins TRBV29-1 and TRBJ2-5; a weak D match, TRBD2 (7 bases). V lost 7 bases and J lost 1, with 13 bases in between. The CDR3 has 13 residues. Germline values: CDR1 SQVTM, CDR2 ANQGSEA. The CDR3 nucleotides are TGCAGCGGGTCCCGGGGGGCCCAAGAGACCCAGTACTTC. It yields the protein CSGSRGAQETQYF.

The chain is built from TRBV3-1 (or the pseudogene TRBV3-2) and TRBJ2-3; D remains ambiguous. V was clipped by 2 bases and J by 0 bases, with 12 bases between them. The CDR3 contains 16 residues. Germline V gives CDR1 LGHDT, CDR2 YNNKEL (reference sequence). This CDR3 reads CASSQNLYRSTDTQYF. The CDR3 region has the DNA TGTGCCAGCAGCCAAAACCTATACCGTAGCACAGATACGCAGTATTTT.

The chain has TRBV18 and TRBJ1-2, with TRBD1 as a possible D gene (6 bases). The CDR3 is 17 residues long. Germline CDR1 KGHSH, CDR2 LQKENI. The V end lost 3 bases, the J end lost 3 bases, and 20 bases lay between the germline ends. The CDR3 spells CASSPGQRPQEHYGYTF. The CDR3, as DNA: TGTGCCAGCTCACCCGGACAGAGGCCTCAGGAGCACTATGGCTACACCTTC. Together with reference TRBV18 and TRBJ1-2, the CDR3 gives the full variable domain: NAGVMQNPRHLVRRRGQEARLRCSPMKGHSHVYWYRQLPEEGLKFMVYLQKENIIDESGMPKERFSAEFPKEGPSILRIQQVVRGDSAAYFCASSPGQRPQEHYGYTFGSGTRLTVV.

V and J are TRBV3-1 (or the pseudogene TRBV3-2) and TRBJ2-7, with 7 nucleotides matching TRBD2. Germline CDR1 and CDR2: LGHDT and YNNKEL (reference sequence). The V and J ends lost 5 bases and 0 bases, in that order; junction bases with no gene match: 4. The length of the CDR3 is 14 residues. Here the CDR3 reads CASSTRDYSYEQYF. Here the CDR3 DNA reads TGTGCCAGCAGCACCCGGGACTACTCCTACGAGCAGTACTTC.

The chain links TRBV7-2 to TRBJ1-1; 9 bases line up with TRBD1. Germline lookup yields CDR1 SGHTA and CDR2 FQGNSA. The CDR3 sequence is 14 residues long. V shed 5 bases and J 5 bases; nucleotides not matched to a gene: 6. The CDR3 DNA follows: TGTGCCAGCAGCGAACAGGGGGCAAGGACTGAAGCTTTCTTT. It is translated as CASSEQGARTEAFF.

The chain recombines TRBV6-5 with TRBJ2-5; 8 bases are shared with TRBD2. The CDR3 has 13 amino acids. CDR1 and CDR2 from the germline V gene are MNHEY and SVGAGI. With V trimmed by 6 bases and J by 5 bases, 5 bases remained unmatched. CDR3: CASRPGGPETQYF. Written as DNA, the CDR3 is TGTGCCAGCAGGCCGGGGGGGCCTGAGACCCAGTACTTC.

J is TRBJ2-7 and V is TRBV11-2, with D unresolved. From germline, CDR1 is SGHAT and CDR2 FQNNGV. Deletions cut 5 bases from V and 0 bases from J, with 14 bases between. The CDR3 has 15 amino acids. The CDR3 region is CASSQTHGSSYEQYF. The CDR3 coding sequence is TGTGCCAGCAGCCAAACCCACGGGTCCTCCTACGAGCAGTACTTC.

There are a few counts of this clone. This rearrangement joins TRBV7-9 to TRBJ2-1; 9 bases are a match to TRBD2. Per germline, CDR1 SEHNR and CDR2 FQNEAQ (reference sequence). Germline trimming cut 0 bases from V and 8 bases from J; bases unmatched to any gene: 11. The CDR3 covers 17 residues. The CDR3 loop reads CASSLASSAGGRDEQFF. DNA for the CDR3: TGTGCCAGCAGCTTAGCCAGCTCAGCGGGGGGTAGGGATGAGCAGTTCTTC.

This clone has a handful of counts. The rearrangement joins TRBV7-2 to TRBJ2-5; 11 positions agree with TRBD2. The CDR3 covers 16 residues. CDR1 is SGHTA and CDR2 is FQGNSA in the germline V gene. V shed 3 bases, J shed 4 bases, and the junction held 7 bases outside the gene matches. CDR3 nucleotides: TGTGCCAGCAGCTTCCTTAGCGGGGGGGCCGGAGAGACCCAGTACTTC. Amino acid sequence: CASSFLSGGAGETQYF.

The genes are TRBV5-1 and TRBJ2-2; 7 bases are a match to TRBD1. Per germline, CDR1 SGHRS and CDR2 YFSETQ. The CDR3 loop spans 13 amino acids. V was pared by 6 bases and J by 6 bases, with 5 bases of the junction left unmatched. This CDR3 is CASMGTGAGELFF. DNA for the CDR3: TGCGCCAGCATGGGAACAGGGGCCGGGGAGCTGTTTTTT.

V is TRBV5-1 and J is TRBJ1-1; 11 nucleotides line up with TRBD1. The V segment lost 4 bases and the J segment 0 bases; nucleotides outside the gene matches: 5. Germline V gives CDR1 SGHRS, CDR2 YFSETQ. This CDR3 has 16 amino acids. The CDR3 sequence: CASSPRDRGMNTEAFF. The CDR3 nucleotides are TGCGCCAGCAGCCCCCGGGACAGGGGGATGAACACTGAAGCTTTCTTT.

This rearrangement joins TRBV6-1 to TRBJ2-4, with D perhaps matching TRBD2 (5 bases). V lost 2 bases, J lost 0 bases, and 11 bases lay in between. The CDR3 is made up of 16 amino acids. Looked up from germline, CDR1 is MNHNS and CDR2 is SASEGT. The CDR3 spells CASSEPGSQAKNIQYF. The CDR3, as DNA: TGTGCCAGCAGTGAACCGGGGTCTCAAGCCAAAAACATTCAGTACTTC.

CDR3 DNA: TGTGCCAGCAGCAGGACAGAAACCTATGGCTACACCTTC. The encoded protein is CASSRTETYGYTF. V is TRBV6-5 and J is TRBJ1-2, with D possibly matching TRBD1 (6 bases). The germline CDR1 and CDR2 sequences are MNHEY and SVGAGI. V lost 6 bases, J lost 4 bases, and 12 bases lay in between. The CDR3 contains 13 residues.

J is TRBJ1-2 and V is TRBV7-9; D gene uncertain. Trimming removed 5 bases from V and 2 bases from J, with 9 bases in between. CDR1 and CDR2 (germline): SEHNR, FQNEAQ (reference sequence). CDR3 size: 13 residues. The CDR3 DNA reads TGTGCCAGCAGCGAACTACCGAACTATGGCTACACCTTC. The encoded protein is CASSELPNYGYTF.

This clone was counted between two and nine times. Compared with germline, one end of the junction differs, possibly owing to a read error. This chain connects TRBV2 to TRBJ1-2; D gene uncertain. This CDR3 is 12 amino acids long. CDR1 and CDR2 from the germline V gene are SNHLY and FYNNEI. The DNA for the CDR3 is TGTGCCAGCGGCCCCGGAACCGACACCTCTCGCTTC. Its protein product is CASGPGTDTSRF.

V is TRBV19 and J is TRBJ2-3; TRBD1 matches 7 bases. The CDR3 contains 15 residues. Germline values: CDR1 LNHDA, CDR2 SQIVND (reference sequence). J was trimmed by 1 base and V by 3 bases; bases with no gene match: 4. The CDR3 nucleotides are TGTGCCAGTAGTATCGCTGACAGGGGCACAGATACGCAGTATTTT. This codes for CASSIADRGTDTQYF.

V usage is TRBV6-5 and J usage is TRBJ1-4; 9 bases fit TRBD1. This CDR3 contains 14 residues. Germline CDR1 is MNHEY and CDR2 is SVGAGI. J was trimmed by 8 bases and V by 6 bases; bases with no gene match: 7. CDR3 DNA: TGTGCCAGCAGGACGACAGGGGGGGAAGAAAAACTGTTTTTT. Translated, it gives CASRTTGGEEKLFF.

This rearrangement joins TRBV5-4 to TRBJ2-1, with 7 bases fitting TRBD2. V lost 4 bases to trimming and J lost 2 bases; unmatched junction nucleotides: 6. The length of the CDR3 is 15 residues. The germline gives CDR1 SGHNT, CDR2 YYREEE (reference sequence). The CDR3 here is CASSPGEGTYNEQFF. Here the CDR3 DNA reads TGTGCCAGCAGCCCCGGGGAGGGGACCTACAATGAGCAGTTCTTC.

This chain joins TRBV11-3 and TRBJ2-3, with D possibly matching TRBD1 (5 bases). V lost 3 bases, J lost 3 bases, and 10 bases lay in between. This CDR3 is 14 amino acids long. Per germline, CDR1 SGHNT and CDR2 YENEEA. The chain's CDR3 is CASSLGSGTDTQYF. The CDR3 nucleotides read TGTGCCAGCAGCTTGGGGTCAGGGACAGATACGCAGTATTTT.

This sequence joins TRBV5-1 and TRBJ1-2, with 7 bases lining up with TRBD1. The CDR3 is 14 amino acids. The germline CDR1 and CDR2 sequences are SGHRS and YFSETQ. The J segment lost 1 base and the V segment lost 3 bases, leaving 3 bases of the junction unmatched. The CDR3 reads CASSWDRLNYGYTF. CDR3 bases: TGCGCCAGCAGCTGGGACAGACTTAACTATGGCTACACCTTC. Filled out from reference TRBV5-1 and TRBJ1-2, the complete variable domain reads KAGVTQTPRYLIKTRGQQVTLSCSPISGHRSVSWYQQTPGQGLQFLFEYFSETQRNKGNFPGRFSGRQFSNSRSEMNVSTLELGDSALYLCASSWDRLNYGYTFGSGTRLTVV.

The chain joins TRBV6-5 to TRBJ2-7; D uncertain. CDR3 size: 14 residues. Deletions cut 6 bases from V and 0 bases from J, with 12 bases between. The germline CDR1 and CDR2 sequences are MNHEY and SVGAGI. CDR3 sequence reads: CASSPDWSSYEQYF. The CDR3 DNA is TGTGCCAGCAGCCCCGACTGGAGCTCCTACGAGCAGTACTTC.